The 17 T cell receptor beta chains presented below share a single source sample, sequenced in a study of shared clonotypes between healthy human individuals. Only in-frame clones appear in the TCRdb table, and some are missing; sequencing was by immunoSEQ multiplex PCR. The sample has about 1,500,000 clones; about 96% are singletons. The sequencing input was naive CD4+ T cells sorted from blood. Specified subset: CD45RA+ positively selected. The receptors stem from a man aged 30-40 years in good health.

The CDR3 sequence: CASSPLGVAVSDTQYF. As DNA, the CDR3 is TGTGCCAGCAGCCCCCTCGGGGTAGCGGTCTCAGATACGCAGTATTTT. V and J are TRBV7-9 and TRBJ2-3; possibly TRBD2 for D (6 bases). The V end lost 5 bases, the J end lost 4 bases, and 19 bases lay between the germline ends. The germline gives CDR1 SEHNR, CDR2 FQNEAQ (reference sequence). The CDR3 runs 16 residues.

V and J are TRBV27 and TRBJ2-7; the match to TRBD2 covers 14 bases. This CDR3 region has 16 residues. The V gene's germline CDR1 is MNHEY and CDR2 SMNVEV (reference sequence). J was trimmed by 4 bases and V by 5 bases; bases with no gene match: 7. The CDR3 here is CASSPRGTSGRYEQYF. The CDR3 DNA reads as TGTGCCAGCAGTCCCCGGGGGACTAGCGGGAGATACGAGCAGTACTTC.

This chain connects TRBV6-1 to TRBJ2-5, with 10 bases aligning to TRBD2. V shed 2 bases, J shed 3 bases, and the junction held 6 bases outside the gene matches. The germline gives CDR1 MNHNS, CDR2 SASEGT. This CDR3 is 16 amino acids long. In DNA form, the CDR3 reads TGTGCCAGCAGTGAATTGTGGCTAGCGGGAGAAGAGACCCAGTACTTC. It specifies CASSELWLAGEETQYF.

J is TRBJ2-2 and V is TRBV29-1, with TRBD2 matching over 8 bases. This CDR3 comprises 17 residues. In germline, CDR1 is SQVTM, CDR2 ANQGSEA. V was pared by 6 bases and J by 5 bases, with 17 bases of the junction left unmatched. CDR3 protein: CSVVTLRTAGVTGELFF. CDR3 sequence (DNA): TGCAGCGTAGTAACCTTGAGAACAGCGGGAGTAACCGGGGAGCTGTTTTTT.

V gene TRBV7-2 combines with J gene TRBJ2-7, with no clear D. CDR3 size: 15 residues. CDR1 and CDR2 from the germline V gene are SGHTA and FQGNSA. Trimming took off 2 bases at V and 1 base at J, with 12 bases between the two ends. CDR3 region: CASSLIGGSSYEQYF. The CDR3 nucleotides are TGTGCCAGCAGCTTAATAGGCGGATCTTCCTACGAGCAGTACTTC.

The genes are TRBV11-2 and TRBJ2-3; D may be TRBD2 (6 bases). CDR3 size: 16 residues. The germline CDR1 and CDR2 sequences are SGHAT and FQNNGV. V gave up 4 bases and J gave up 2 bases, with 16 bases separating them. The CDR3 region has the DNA TGTGCCAGCAGCTCCCTCGGGGAGGCTTACACAGATACGCAGTATTTT. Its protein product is CASSSLGEAYTDTQYF.

The CDR3 here is CASSSLLSPRTNEAFF. CDR3 DNA: TGTGCCAGCAGCTCCCTACTATCCCCCCGGACGAATGAAGCTTTCTTT. The chain employs TRBV11-2 and TRBJ1-1, with D hard to call. The CDR3 covers 16 residues. Germline lookup yields CDR1 SGHAT and CDR2 FQNNGV. V lost 4 bases and J 7 bases, leaving 22 bases between the germline ends.

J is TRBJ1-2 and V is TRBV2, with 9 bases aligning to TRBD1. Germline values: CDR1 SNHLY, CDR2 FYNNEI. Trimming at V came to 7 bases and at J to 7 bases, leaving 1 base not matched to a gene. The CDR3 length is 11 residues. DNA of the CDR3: TGTGCCAGCACGGACAGGGGTGGCTACACCTTC. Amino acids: CASTDRGGYTF. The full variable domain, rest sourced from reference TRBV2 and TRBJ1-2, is EPEVTQTPSHQVTQMGQEVILRCVPISNHLYFYWYRQILGQKVEFLVSFYNNEISEKSEIFDDQFSVERPDGSNFTLKIRSTKLEDSAMYFCASTDRGGYTFGSGTRLTVV.

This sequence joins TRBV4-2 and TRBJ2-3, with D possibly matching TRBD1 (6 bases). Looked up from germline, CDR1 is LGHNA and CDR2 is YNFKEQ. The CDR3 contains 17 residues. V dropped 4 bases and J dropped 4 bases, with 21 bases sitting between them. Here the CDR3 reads CASSLKGVQAPPDTQYF. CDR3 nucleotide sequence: TGTGCCAGCAGCCTCAAGGGGGTCCAGGCCCCCCCAGATACGCAGTATTTT.

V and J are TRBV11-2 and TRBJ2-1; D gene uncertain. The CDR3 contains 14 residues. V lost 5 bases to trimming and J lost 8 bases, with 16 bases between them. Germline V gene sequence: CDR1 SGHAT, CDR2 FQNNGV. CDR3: CASSNAPRGDEQFF. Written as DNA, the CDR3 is TGTGCCAGCAGCAATGCACCGCGTGGAGATGAGCAGTTCTTC.

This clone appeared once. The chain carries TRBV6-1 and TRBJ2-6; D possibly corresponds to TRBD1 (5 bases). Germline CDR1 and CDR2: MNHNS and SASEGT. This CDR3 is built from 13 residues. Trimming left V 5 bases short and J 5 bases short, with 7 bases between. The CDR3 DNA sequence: TGTGCCAGCAGTAAGGACAGGGCCAACGTCCTGACTTTC. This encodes CASSKDRANVLTF.

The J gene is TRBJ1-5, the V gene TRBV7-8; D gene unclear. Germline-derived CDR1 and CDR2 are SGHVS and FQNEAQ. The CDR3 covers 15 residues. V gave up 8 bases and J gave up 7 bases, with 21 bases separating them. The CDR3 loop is CASADIGNSGQPQHF. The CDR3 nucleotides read TGTGCCAGCGCCGATATCGGGAATTCCGGGCAGCCCCAGCATTTT.

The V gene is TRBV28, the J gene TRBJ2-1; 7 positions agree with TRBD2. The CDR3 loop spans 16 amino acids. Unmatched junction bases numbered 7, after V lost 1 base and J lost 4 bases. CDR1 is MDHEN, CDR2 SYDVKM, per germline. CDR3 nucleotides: TGTGCCAGCAGTTTATCGGCGGGAGTTGGGTACAATGAGCAGTTCTTC. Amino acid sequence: CASSLSAGVGYNEQFF.

For the CDR3, the DNA is TGTGCCAGCAGCACGGTTAGGGACAGGGGTCCAGATACGCAGTATTTT. Residues: CASSTVRDRGPDTQYF. The chain carries TRBV11-2 and TRBJ2-3, with 10 bases aligning to TRBD1. V was clipped by 5 bases and J by 4 bases; unmatched bases: 9. The length of the CDR3 is 16 residues. In germline, CDR1 is SGHAT, CDR2 FQNNGV.

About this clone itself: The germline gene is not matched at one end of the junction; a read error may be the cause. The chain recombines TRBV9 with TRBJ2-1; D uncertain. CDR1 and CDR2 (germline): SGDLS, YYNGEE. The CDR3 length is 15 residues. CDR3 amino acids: CASTVAPSSYNEQFF. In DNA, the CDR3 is TGTGCCAGCACCGTAGCCCCGAGCTCCTACAATGAGCAGTTCTTC. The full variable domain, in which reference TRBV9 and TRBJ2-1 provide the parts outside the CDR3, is DSGVTQTPKHLITATGQRVTLRCSPRSGDLSVYWYQQSLDQGLQFLIQYYNGEERAKGNILERFSAQQFPDLHSELNLSSLELGDSALYFCASTVAPSSYNEQFFGPGTRLTVL.

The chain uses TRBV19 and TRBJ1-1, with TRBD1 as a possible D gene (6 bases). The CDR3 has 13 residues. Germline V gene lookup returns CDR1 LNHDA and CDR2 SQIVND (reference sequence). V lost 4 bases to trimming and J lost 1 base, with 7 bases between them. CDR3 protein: CASSKGGNTEAFF. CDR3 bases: TGTGCCAGTAGTAAAGGGGGGAACACTGAAGCTTTCTTT.

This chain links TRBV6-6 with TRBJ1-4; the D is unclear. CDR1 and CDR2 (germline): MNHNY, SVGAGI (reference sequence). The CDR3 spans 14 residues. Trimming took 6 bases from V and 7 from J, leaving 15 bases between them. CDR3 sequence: CASSPAGRGEKLFF. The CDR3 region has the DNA TGTGCCAGCAGCCCGGCCGGGCGAGGTGAAAAACTGTTTTTT.